This T cell receptor beta chain is from a study of T cells after yellow fever vaccination. Notes on the study in general: The booster saw the reappearance of most primary-vaccination clones (approximately 97% CD4, almost 90% CD8). Secondary responses were weaker yet peaked faster, day 5 versus 15. A small share of clonotypes appeared in both CD4 and CD8 compartments.

Trimming took off 4 bases at V and 2 bases at J, with 12 bases between the two ends. CDR3 length: 13 amino acids. The germline CDR1 and CDR2 sequences are DFQATT and SNEGSKA (reference sequence). This clonotype was found many times. What it binds is not known. Template switching with 5'RACE generated the TCR cDNA and added a universal primer site and UMIs. Using its own MiXCR run on the 5' RACE reads, TCRdb lists one record per CDR3 protein. The table lists some 150,000 distinct CDR3 sequences, 5% to 7.5% of them singletons, with approximately 0.67% in the top ten. The sample was CD4+ T cells sorted from PBMCs, taken 10 days after the yellow fever booster vaccination. The chain employs TRBV20-1 and TRBJ2-7; no clear D gene. The receptor was derived from a man aged 25 to 40 who received the YFV17D yellow fever vaccine. DNA for the CDR3: TGCAGTGCTACTACCCCCCCTCCCTACGAGCAGTACTTC. It yields the protein CSATTPPPYEQYF.